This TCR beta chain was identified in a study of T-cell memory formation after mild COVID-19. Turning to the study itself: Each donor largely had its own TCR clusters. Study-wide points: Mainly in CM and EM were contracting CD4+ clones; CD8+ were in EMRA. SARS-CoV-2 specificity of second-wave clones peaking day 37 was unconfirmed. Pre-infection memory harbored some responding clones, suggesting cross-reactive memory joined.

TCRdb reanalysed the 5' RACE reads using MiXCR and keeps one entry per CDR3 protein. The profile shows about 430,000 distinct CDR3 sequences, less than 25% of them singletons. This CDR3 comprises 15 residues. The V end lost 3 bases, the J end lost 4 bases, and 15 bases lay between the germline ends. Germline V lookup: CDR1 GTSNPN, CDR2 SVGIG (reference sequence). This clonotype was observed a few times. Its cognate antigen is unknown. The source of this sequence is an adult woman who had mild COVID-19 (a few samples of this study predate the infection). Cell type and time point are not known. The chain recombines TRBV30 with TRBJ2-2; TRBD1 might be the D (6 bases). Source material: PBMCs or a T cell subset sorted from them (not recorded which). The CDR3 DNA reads TGTGCCTGGAGCGCCTTAGGGGGTAGCACCGGGGAGCTGTTTTTT. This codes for CAWSALGGSTGELFF.